Listed below are T cell receptor beta chains from one sample, sequenced in a study of T cells in Graves' hyperthyroidism and ophthalmopathy. TCRdb re-called the multiplex PCR reads with MiXCR, one entry per CDR3 protein. The sample consists of around 610,000 distinct CDR3 sequences, approximately 15% of them appearing once. Sample: blood. Every receptor here comes from a woman aged 35 to 49 with Graves' ophthalmopathy. The CDR3 runs from the conserved cysteine through the conserved F or W. D genes are given only for firm matches. Clone sizes are given selectively: once, few, many, or a class where the clone is expanded.

V	J	size	length	D	DNA	CDR3
TRBV6-5	TRBJ2-5	many	14	-	TGTGCCAGCAGTTACGGAAGTGGAGAAGAGACCCAGTACTTC	CASSYGSGEETQYF
TRBV20-1	TRBJ2-7	many	12	-	TGCAGTGCTCCAACCGGGGTTTACGAGCAGTACTTC	CSAPTGVYEQYF
TRBV28	TRBJ2-5	many	14	TRBD1	TGTGCCAGCAGAAATGGACAGGGCTTGGAGACCCAGTACTTC	CASRNGQGLETQYF
TRBV20-1	TRBJ2-5	many	13	TRBD1	TGCAGTGCCCCGGGGACAGGGGATCAGACCCAGTACTTC	CSAPGTGDQTQYF
TRBV15	TRBJ2-2	few	16	-	TGTGCCACCAGCAGAGGGGGGCGGGCGAACACCGGGGAGCTGTTTTTT	CATSRGGRANTGELFF
TRBV28	TRBJ2-3	many	16	TRBD1	TGTGCCAGCAGCCCGCACTGGACAGGGAGCACAGATACGCAGTATTTT	CASSPHWTGSTDTQYF
TRBV12-3/TRBV12-4	TRBJ1-1	many	16	-	TGTGCCAGCAGTTTCTCGGATCGGGCCATGAACACTGAAGCTTTCTTT	CASSFSDRAMNTEAFF
TRBV30	TRBJ2-5	many	14	TRBD2	TGTGCCTGGAGTGTACTCCGGGGGGAAGAGACCCAGTACTTC	CAWSVLRGEETQYF
TRBV18	TRBJ2-2	few	14	-	TGTGCCAGCTCACGCACACAGGGATCCGGGGAGCTGTTTTTT	CASSRTQGSGELFF
TRBV6-5	TRBJ1-5	many	15	-	TGTGCCAGCAATTGGGGGACCAAAGGGAATCAGCCCCAGCATTTT	CASNWGTKGNQPQHF
TRBV5-1	TRBJ1-1	many	13	-	TGCGCCAGCAGCTTGGAGGGAGGGGCTGAAGCTTTCTTT	CASSLEGGAEAFF
TRBV12-3/TRBV12-4	TRBJ2-7	many	16	TRBD1	TGTGCCAGCAGTCCTAGGGGACAGTCCGGGGCCTACGAGCAGTACTTC	CASSPRGQSGAYEQYF
TRBV30	TRBJ1-5	-	15	TRBD1	TGTGCCTGCCGGACAGGAGGGGTGGGCAATCAGCCCCAGCATTTT	CACRTGGVGNQPQHF
TRBV5-6	TRBJ1-1	few	13	-	TGTGCCAGCAGCTTCCGAGCGAACACTGAAGCTTTCTTT	CASSFRANTEAFF
TRBV24-1	TRBJ1-1	many	13	-	TGTGCCACCAGTGGGACACAGAGTAGCGAAGCTTTCTTT	CATSGTQSSEAFF
TRBV28	TRBJ2-7	few	14	-	TGTGCCAGTTCCCTACCAGTGGGGTCTTACGAGCAGTACTTC	CASSLPVGSYEQYF
TRBV7-9	TRBJ2-7	-	14	TRBD1	TGTGCCAGCAGGAAAGGACAGGGGAACTACGAGCAGTACTTC	CASRKGQGNYEQYF
TRBV7-6	TRBJ1-6	-	17	-	TGTGCCAGCAGCTTAGGGGCCGTAGACTCCTATAATTCACCCCTCCACTTT	CASSLGAVDSYNSPLHF
TRBV28	TRBJ2-4	many	15	-	TGTGCCAGCAGTTCCCCTAGGGTTACCAAAAACATTCAGTACTTC	CASSSPRVTKNIQYF
TRBV11-2	TRBJ1-1	few	11	-	TGTGCCAGCAGCCAGATAATTGAAGCTTTCTTT	CASSQIIEAFF
TRBV6-5	TRBJ2-7	many	13	-	TGTGCCAGCAGCTCGCTAGAGTCCTACGAGCAGTACTTC	CASSSLESYEQYF
TRBV20-1	TRBJ2-2	-	12	-	TGCAGTGCTAGAGTCAGGGAAGGGGAGCTGTTTTTT	CSARVREGELFF
TRBV6-2/TRBV6-3	TRBJ1-3	-	14	TRBD1	TGTGCCAGCAGGGGGACAGCGAAGGGAAACACCATATATTTT	CASRGTAKGNTIYF
TRBV15	TRBJ1-1	many	14	-	TGTGCCACCAGCAGAGATATAGGGGCCACTGAAGCTTTCTTT	CATSRDIGATEAFF
TRBV28	TRBJ1-1	-	14	TRBD1	TGTGCCAGCACTGACAGGGGGTCGGGGACTGAAGCTTTCTTT	CASTDRGSGTEAFF
TRBV28	TRBJ1-2	many	14	-	TGTGCCAGCAGTTTAAAGGGGGGGCCCTATGGCTACACCTTC	CASSLKGGPYGYTF
TRBV20-1	TRBJ2-5	many	15	TRBD2	TGCAGTGCTAGCGTAGCGGGAGACGTCCAAGAGACCCAGTACTTC	CSASVAGDVQETQYF
TRBV28	TRBJ2-7	many	16	TRBD2	TGTGCCAGCAGTTTTCGGACTAGCGGTCCAACCTACGAGCAGTACTTC	CASSFRTSGPTYEQYF
TRBV7-8	TRBJ2-7	many	14	-	TGTGCCAGCAGCCCTCCCGAGGGTTCCTACGAGCAGTACTTC	CASSPPEGSYEQYF
TRBV11-2	TRBJ2-5	many	17	TRBD2	TGTGCCAGCAGCCCGGGGACACTAGCGGGCATACAAGAGACCCAGTACTTC	CASSPGTLAGIQETQYF
TRBV28	TRBJ1-1	many	13	-	TGTGCCAGCAGTTTCAGGAGGGGGACTGAAGCTTTCTTT	CASSFRRGTEAFF
TRBV5-1	TRBJ2-7	few	13	TRBD2	TGCGCCAGCAGAGATTCTAGCGGATCCGAGCAGTACTTC	CASRDSSGSEQYF
TRBV20-1	TRBJ2-5	many	14	-	TGCAGTGCTAGAGTACAGGGTACCGAAGAGACCCAGTACTTC	CSARVQGTEETQYF
TRBV6-1	TRBJ1-5	-	17	TRBD1	TGTGCCAGCAGTGCGACCCGGGACAGGGGCATTAATCAGCCCCAGCATTTT	CASSATRDRGINQPQHF
TRBV5-1	TRBJ1-1	many	14	-	TGCGCCAGCAGCTTGAAAGGTCTGAACACTGAAGCTTTCTTT	CASSLKGLNTEAFF
TRBV9	TRBJ1-2	-	15	-	TGTGCCAGCAGCGCAGCGGGGGGCATCGGCTATGGCTGCACCTTC	CASSAAGGIGYGCTF
TRBV4-1	TRBJ1-1	many	11	-	TGCGCCAGCAGCCAAGGGGGTGAAGCTTTCTTT	CASSQGGEAFF
TRBV20-1	TRBJ2-5	-	16	TRBD1	TGCAGTGCTGGGCCCCAGTGGGACAGGGGTATTCAGACCCAGTACTTC	CSAGPQWDRGIQTQYF
TRBV11-2	TRBJ2-5	-	19	-	TGTGCCAGCAGCTTAGGAGCTGTCTCGAATCCCGGCGAGCGGGAGACCCAGTACTTC	CASSLGAVSNPGERETQYF
TRBV7-3	TRBJ2-5	many	13	-	TGTGCCAGCAGCTTTAGGAATCAAGAGACCCAGTACTTC	CASSFRNQETQYF
TRBV28	TRBJ2-7	-	15	-	TGTGCCAGCAGTTCCAGATACCGAACATCCCACGAGCAGTACTTC	CASSSRYRTSHEQYF
TRBV19	TRBJ2-7	many	18	-	TGTGCCAGTAGTCCCCGAAGGGCGGGAACAACCCTGAGGCGCGAGCAGTACTTC	CASSPRRAGTTLRREQYF
TRBV7-6	TRBJ2-7	many	14	TRBD2	TGTGCCAGCAGCTACGGTAGCGGGAGCTACGAGCAGTACTTC	CASSYGSGSYEQYF
TRBV19	TRBJ2-7	many	14	-	TGTGCCAGTAGTACTCCGGGACAAACCTACGAGCAGTACTTC	CASSTPGQTYEQYF
TRBV6-1	TRBJ2-7	many	15	TRBD2	TGTGCCAGCAGTGGTCTAGCGGGAGCGAGGGACGAGCAGTACTTC	CASSGLAGARDEQYF
TRBV19	TRBJ2-7	many	15	-	TGTGCCAGTAGTATAGATCGTGGCTGGTCCTACGAGCAGTACTTC	CASSIDRGWSYEQYF
TRBV27	TRBJ2-7	many	12	-	TGTGCCAGCAGTTGGCCGGGCGGAGCTAGAATCTTC	CASSWPGGARIF
TRBV10-3	TRBJ2-7	many	15	TRBD1	TGTGCCATCAGCACCGGGACACAGGGGGACTACGAGCAGTACTTC	CAISTGTQGDYEQYF
TRBV2	TRBJ1-1	many	13	-	TGTGCCAGCAGTGTGGACACGAACACTGAAGCTTTCTTT	CASSVDTNTEAFF
TRBV27	TRBJ1-2	many	13	-	TGTGCCAGCAGACCGACGGAAGGTTATGGCTACACCTTC	CASRPTEGYGYTF
TRBV28	TRBJ1-2	many	13	-	TGTGCCAGCGCAAGGGGGGCAGGCTATGGCTACACCTTC	CASARGAGYGYTF
TRBV29-1	TRBJ1-5	-	13	-	TGCAGCGTTCTCTATAGTAGCAATCAGCCCCAGCATTTT	CSVLYSSNQPQHF